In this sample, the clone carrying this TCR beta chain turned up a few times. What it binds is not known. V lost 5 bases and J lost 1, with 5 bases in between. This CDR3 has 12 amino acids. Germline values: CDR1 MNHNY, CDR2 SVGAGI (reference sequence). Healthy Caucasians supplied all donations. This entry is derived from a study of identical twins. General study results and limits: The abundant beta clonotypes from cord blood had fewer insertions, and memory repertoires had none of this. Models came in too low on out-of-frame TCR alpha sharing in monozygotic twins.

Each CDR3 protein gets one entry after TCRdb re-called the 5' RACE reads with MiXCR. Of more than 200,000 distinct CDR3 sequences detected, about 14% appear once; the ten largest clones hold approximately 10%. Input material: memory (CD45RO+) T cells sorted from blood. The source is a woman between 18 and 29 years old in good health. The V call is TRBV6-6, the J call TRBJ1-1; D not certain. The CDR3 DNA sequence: TGTGCCAGCAGTACGCAGAACACTGAAGCTTTCTTT. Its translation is CASSTQNTEAFF.